A selection of T cell receptor beta chains follows, all from one sample in a study of T cell changes during pregnancy in multiple sclerosis. Profiling relied on immunoSEQ multiplex PCR, and the TCRdb table lists in-frame clones only, not all of them. The sample yields just under 45,000 clones, more than 90% seen once. The sequences come from CD4+ T cells from peripheral blood mononuclear cells, collected in the first trimester of pregnancy. The source is a female donor with multiple sclerosis, enrolled in a pregnancy study. Both conserved end residues are part of each CDR3. Fields, in order: clone size, J gene, D gene, V gene, CDR3 DNA, CDR3 protein. The D gene is left open where the match is weak. Rows may omit the clone size; those that give it use once, few, many or a size class.

- TRBJ2-1 - TRBV11-3 TGTGCCAGCAGCTTAGATAGTAATGAGCAGTTCTTC CASSLDSNEQFF
- TRBJ2-1 TRBD2 TRBV10-3 TGTGCCACCGGACTAGAGGGCTCCTACAATGAGCAGTTCTTC CATGLEGSYNEQFF
- TRBJ2-6 - TRBV16 TGTGCCAGCAGCCGTGGGGGGGGCTCCTCTGGGGCCAACGTCCTGACTTTC CASSRGGGSSGANVLTF
- TRBJ1-2 TRBD1 TRBV19 TGTGCCAGTATGACAGGGGGCGGATTAAACTATGGCTACACCTTC CASMTGGGLNYGYTF
few TRBJ1-1 TRBD1 TRBV19 TGTGCCAGCCACCGGGACAGGGTTATGAACACTGAAGCTTTCTTT CASHRDRVMNTEAFF
once TRBJ2-2 - TRBV5-1 TGCGCCAGCAGCTTTCGCGGTCCCACCGGGGAGCTGTTTTTT CASSFRGPTGELFF
- TRBJ2-1 TRBD1 TRBV5-4 TGTGCCAGCAGCGGAGGACAGGTCAGTTCAAATGAGCAGTTCTTC CASSGGQVSSNEQFF
- TRBJ2-7 - TRBV20-1 TGCAGTGCTAGGACTTCCTACGAGCAGTACTTC CSARTSYEQYF
- TRBJ2-3 - TRBV5-1 TGCGCCAGCAGCTTGAGGACAGACCAAACGCAGTATTTT CASSLRTDQTQYF
- TRBJ2-7 - TRBV6-1 TGTGCCAGCAGTGGTGACTACATCTACGAGCAGTACTTC CASSGDYIYEQYF
- TRBJ2-2 - TRBV7-2 TGTGCCAGCAGCTTAGGTGGGAGTAGGGCCGGGGAGCTGTTTTTT CASSLGGSRAGELFF
- TRBJ2-6 - TRBV11-1 TGTGCCAGCAGCTTAGGGCCAGGGCACTCTGGGGCCAACGTCCTGACTTTC CASSLGPGHSGANVLTF